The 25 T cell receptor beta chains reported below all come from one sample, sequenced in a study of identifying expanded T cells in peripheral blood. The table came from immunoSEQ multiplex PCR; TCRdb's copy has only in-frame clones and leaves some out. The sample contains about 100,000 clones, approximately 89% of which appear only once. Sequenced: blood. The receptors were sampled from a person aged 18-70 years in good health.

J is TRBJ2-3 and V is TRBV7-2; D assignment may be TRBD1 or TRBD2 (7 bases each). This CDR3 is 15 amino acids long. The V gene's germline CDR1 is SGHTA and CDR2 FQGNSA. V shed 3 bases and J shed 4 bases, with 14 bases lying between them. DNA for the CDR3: TGTGCCAGCAGCTTCCAGGGGGGAGGGGCAGATACGCAGTATTTT. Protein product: CASSFQGGGADTQYF.

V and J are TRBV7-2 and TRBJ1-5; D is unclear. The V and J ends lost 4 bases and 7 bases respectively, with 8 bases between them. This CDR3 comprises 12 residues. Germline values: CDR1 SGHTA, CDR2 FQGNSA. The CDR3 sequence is CASSYYSQPQHF. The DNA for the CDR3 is TGTGCCAGCAGCTACTACAGCCAGCCCCAGCATTTT.

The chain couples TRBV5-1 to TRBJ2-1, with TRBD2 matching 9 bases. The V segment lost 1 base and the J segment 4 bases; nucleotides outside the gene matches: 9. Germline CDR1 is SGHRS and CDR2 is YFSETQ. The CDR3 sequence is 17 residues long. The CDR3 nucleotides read TGCGCCAGCAGCTTGAGGGGTAGCGGGAGCCATTACAATGAGCAGTTCTTC. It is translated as CASSLRGSGSHYNEQFF.

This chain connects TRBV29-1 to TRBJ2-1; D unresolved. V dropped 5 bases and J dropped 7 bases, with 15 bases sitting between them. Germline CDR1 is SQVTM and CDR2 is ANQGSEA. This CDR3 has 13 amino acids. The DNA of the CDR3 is TGCAGCGTTTTCACCCTCTCGGGTAATGAGCAGTTCTTC. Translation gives CSVFTLSGNEQFF.

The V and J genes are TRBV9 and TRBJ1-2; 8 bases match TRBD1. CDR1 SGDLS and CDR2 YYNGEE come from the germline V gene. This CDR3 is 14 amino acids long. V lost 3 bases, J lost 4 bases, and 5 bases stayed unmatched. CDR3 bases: TGTGCCAGCAGCGCAGGGGGCGCGGGCTATGGCTACACCTTC. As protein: CASSAGGAGYGYTF.

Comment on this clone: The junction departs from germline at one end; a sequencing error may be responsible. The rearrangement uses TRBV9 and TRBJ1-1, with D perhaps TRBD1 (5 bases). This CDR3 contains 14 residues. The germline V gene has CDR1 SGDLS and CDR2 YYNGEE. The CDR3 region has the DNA TGTGCCAGCAGCGTAGTAGTTGAGGGGCCGGTCGAGTCTTTT. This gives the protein CASSVVVEGPVESF.

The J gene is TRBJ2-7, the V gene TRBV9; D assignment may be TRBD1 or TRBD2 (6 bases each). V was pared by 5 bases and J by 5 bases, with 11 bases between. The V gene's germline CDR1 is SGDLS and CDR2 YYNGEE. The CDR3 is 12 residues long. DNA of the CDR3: TGTGCCAGCAGTAAGGGGGGCAACGAGCAGTACTTC. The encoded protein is CASSKGGNEQYF.

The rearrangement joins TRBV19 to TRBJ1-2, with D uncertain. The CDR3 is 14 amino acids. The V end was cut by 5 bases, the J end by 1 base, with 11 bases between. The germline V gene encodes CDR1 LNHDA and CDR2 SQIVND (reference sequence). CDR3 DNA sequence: TGTGCCAGTAGTTTGGCAGTCAGTAACTATGGCTACACCTTC. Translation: CASSLAVSNYGYTF.

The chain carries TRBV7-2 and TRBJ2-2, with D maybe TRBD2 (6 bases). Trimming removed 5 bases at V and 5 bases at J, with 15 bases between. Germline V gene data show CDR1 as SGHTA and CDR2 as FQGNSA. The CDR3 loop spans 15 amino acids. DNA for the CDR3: TGTGCCAGCAGCCATGCCAGGAGGGATACCGGGGAGCTGTTTTTT. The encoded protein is CASSHARRDTGELFF.

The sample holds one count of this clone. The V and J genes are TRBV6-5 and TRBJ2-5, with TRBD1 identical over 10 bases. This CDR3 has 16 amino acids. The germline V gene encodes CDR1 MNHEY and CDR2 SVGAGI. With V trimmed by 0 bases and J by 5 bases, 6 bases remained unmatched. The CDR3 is CASSYSRTGGRETQYF. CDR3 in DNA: TGTGCCAGCAGTTACTCCCGGACAGGGGGAAGGGAGACCCAGTACTTC.

The CDR3 DNA reads TGTGCCAGCAGTTCCCCACGGAGGAACACTGAAGCTTTCTTT. Protein product: CASSSPRRNTEAFF. The rearrangement links TRBV27 to TRBJ1-1; D unclear. Per germline, CDR1 MNHEY and CDR2 SMNVEV (reference sequence). This CDR3 contains 14 residues. V dropped 4 bases and J dropped 1 base, with 10 bases sitting between them.

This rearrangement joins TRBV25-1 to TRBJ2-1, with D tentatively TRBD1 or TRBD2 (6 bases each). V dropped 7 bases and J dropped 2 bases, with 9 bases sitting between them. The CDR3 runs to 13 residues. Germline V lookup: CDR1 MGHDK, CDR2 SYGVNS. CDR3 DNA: TGTGCCAGCACGAGGGGGGCCTACAATGAGCAGTTCTTC. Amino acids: CASTRGAYNEQFF.

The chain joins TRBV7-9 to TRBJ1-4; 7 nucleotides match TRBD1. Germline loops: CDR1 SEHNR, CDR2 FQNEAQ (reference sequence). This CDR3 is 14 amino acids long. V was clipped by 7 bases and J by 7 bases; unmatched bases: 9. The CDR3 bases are TGTGCCAGCAACCCCCGACAGGGTGGTGAAAAACTGTTTTTT. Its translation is CASNPRQGGEKLFF.

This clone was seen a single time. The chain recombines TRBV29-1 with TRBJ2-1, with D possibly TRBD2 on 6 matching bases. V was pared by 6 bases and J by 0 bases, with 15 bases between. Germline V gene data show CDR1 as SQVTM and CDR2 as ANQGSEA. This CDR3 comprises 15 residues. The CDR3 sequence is CSVRWQGLSYNEQFF. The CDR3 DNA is TGCAGCGTCAGGTGGCAGGGACTCTCCTACAATGAGCAGTTCTTC.

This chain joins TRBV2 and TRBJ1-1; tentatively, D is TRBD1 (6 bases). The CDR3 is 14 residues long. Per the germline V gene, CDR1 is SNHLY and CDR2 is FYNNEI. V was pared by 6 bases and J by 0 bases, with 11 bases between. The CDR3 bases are TGTGCCAGCAGCTTTACAGGGCTGAACACTGAAGCTTTCTTT. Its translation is CASSFTGLNTEAFF.

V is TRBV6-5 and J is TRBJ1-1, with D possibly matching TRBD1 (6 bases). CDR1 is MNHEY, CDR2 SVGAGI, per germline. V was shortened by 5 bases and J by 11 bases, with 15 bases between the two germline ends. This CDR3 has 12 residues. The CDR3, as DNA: TGTGCCAGCAGTCTAGGGACAAAACGGGCTTTCTTT. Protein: CASSLGTKRAFF.

The CDR3 here is CASSQDSNYGYTF. The CDR3 DNA follows: TGTGCCAGCTCACAGGACAGTAACTATGGCTACACCTTC. The chain has TRBV18 and TRBJ1-2; a possible D gene is TRBD1 (6 bases). Trimming removed 4 bases at V and 1 base at J, with 7 bases between. The CDR3 consists of 13 residues. CDR1 is KGHSH and CDR2 is LQKENI in the germline V gene.

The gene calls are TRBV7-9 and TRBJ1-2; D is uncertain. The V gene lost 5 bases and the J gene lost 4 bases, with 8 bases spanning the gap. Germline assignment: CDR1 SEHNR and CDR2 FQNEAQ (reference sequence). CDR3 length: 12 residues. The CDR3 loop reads CASSPLAYGYTF. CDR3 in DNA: TGTGCCAGCAGCCCCCTCGCCTATGGCTACACCTTC.

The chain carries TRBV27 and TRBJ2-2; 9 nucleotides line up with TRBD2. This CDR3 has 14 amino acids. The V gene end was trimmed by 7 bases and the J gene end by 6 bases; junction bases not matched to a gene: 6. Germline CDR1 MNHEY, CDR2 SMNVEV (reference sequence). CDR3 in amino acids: CASTRAGGAGELFF. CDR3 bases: TGTGCCAGCACCCGGGCGGGGGGGGCCGGGGAGCTGTTTTTT.

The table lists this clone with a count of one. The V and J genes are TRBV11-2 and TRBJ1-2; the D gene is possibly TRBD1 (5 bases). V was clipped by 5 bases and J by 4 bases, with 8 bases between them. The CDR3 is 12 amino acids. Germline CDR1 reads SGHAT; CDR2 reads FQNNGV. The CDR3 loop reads CASSLDSYGYTF. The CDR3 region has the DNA TGTGCCAGCAGCCTTGACAGCTATGGCTACACCTTC.

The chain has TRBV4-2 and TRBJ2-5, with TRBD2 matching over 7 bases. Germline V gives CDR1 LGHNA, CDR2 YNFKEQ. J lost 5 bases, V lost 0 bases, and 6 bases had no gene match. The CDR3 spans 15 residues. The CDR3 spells CASSQDGGSWETQYF. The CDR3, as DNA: TGTGCCAGCAGCCAAGATGGCGGGAGTTGGGAGACCCAGTACTTC.

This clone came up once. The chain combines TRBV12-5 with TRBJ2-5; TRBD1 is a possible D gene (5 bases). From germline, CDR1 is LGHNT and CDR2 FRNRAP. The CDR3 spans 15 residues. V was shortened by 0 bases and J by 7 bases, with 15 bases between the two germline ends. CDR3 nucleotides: TGTGCTAGTGGTTTGGTAACCCCGGACACCTTGACCCAGTACTTC. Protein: CASGLVTPDTLTQYF.

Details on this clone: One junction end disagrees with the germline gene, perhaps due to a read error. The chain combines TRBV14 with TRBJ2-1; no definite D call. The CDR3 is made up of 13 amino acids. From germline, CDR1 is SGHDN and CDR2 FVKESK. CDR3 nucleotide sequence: TGTGCCAGCCGAACTTACTCCCACAATGAGCAGTTCTTC. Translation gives CASRTYSHNEQFF.

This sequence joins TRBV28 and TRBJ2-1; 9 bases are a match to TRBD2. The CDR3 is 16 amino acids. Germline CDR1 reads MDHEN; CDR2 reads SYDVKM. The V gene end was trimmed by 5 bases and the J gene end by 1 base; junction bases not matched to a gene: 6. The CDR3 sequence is CASSPFSGRSYNEQFF. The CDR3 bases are TGTGCCAGCAGTCCCTTCAGCGGGAGGTCCTACAATGAGCAGTTCTTC. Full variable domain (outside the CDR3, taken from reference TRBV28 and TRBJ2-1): DVKVTQSSRYLVKRTGEKVFLECVQDMDHENMFWYRQDPGLGLRLIYFSYDVKMKEKGDIPEGYSVSREKKERFSLILESASTNQTSMYLCASSPFSGRSYNEQFFGPGTRLTVL.

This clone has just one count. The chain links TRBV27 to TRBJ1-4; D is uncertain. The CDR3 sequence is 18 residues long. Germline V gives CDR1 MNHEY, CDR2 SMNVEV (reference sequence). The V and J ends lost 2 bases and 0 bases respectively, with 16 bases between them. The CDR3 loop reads CASSLRLRRAATNEKLFF. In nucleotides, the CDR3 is TGTGCCAGCAGTTTAAGGTTAAGACGGGCAGCAACTAATGAAAAACTGTTTTTT.